These 20 T cell receptor beta chains originate from one sample sequenced in a study of T cell responses to AZD1222 COVID-19 vaccine. The data were produced by immunoSEQ multiplex PCR, yet TCRdb's version contains in-frame clones alone and is incomplete. The repertoire holds about 60,000 clones, with more than 60% as singletons. The sequencing used peripheral blood, collected 28 days after the second AZD1222 dose. All receptors come from an adult who received the AZD1222 COVID-19 vaccine.

V and J are TRBV19 and TRBJ1-6, with a weak D call TRBD1 (6 bases). Germline V gene lookup returns CDR1 LNHDA and CDR2 SQIVND (reference sequence). V shed 6 bases and J shed 8 bases, with 11 bases lying between them. This CDR3 has 13 residues. For the CDR3, the DNA is TGTGCCAGTAGACAGGGACGGGATTCACCCCTCCACTTT. This codes for CASRQGRDSPLHF.

The chain uses TRBV6-5 and TRBJ2-5; 9 bases line up with TRBD1. CDR1 MNHEY and CDR2 SVGAGI come from the germline V gene. The CDR3 is 15 residues long. V lost 7 bases to trimming and J lost 9 bases; unmatched junction nucleotides: 15. The CDR3 sequence is CASMTGTGSIGAQYF. The CDR3 nucleotides read TGTGCCAGCATGACCGGGACAGGGAGCATCGGGGCCCAGTACTTC.

The chain recombines TRBV19 with TRBJ1-5, with no clear D. This CDR3 contains 17 residues. V lost 5 bases, J lost 0 bases, and 17 bases lay in between. Germline values: CDR1 LNHDA, CDR2 SQIVND (reference sequence). The CDR3 sequence is CASSPITGGFSNQPQHF. The CDR3 nucleotides are TGTGCCAGTAGTCCTATAACGGGCGGATTTAGCAATCAGCCCCAGCATTTT. Variable domain in full (rest from reference TRBV19 and TRBJ1-5): DGGITQSPKYLFRKEGQNVTLSCEQNLNHDAMYWYRQDPGQGLRLIYYSQIVNDFQKGDIAEGYSVSREKKESFPLTVTSAQKNPTAFYLCASSPITGGFSNQPQHFGDGTRLSIL.

This clone was seen just once. The rearrangement uses TRBV7-8 and TRBJ1-2; D is ambiguous. The CDR3 loop spans 14 amino acids. CDR1 is SGHVS, CDR2 FQNEAQ, per germline. Between the trimmed V and J ends, which lost 2 bases and 4 bases, there was a span of 11 bases. The CDR3 DNA follows: TGTGCCAGCAGCTTACGGGTTAGCGGCTATGGCTACACCTTC. This translates into CASSLRVSGYGYTF.

The chain carries TRBV24-1 and TRBJ2-7; TRBD1 aligns across 7 bases. The CDR3 contains 19 residues. The trim removed 0 bases at V and 0 bases at J, leaving 13 bases unmatched. Germline lookup yields CDR1 KGHDR and CDR2 SFDVKD. The CDR3 here is CATSDLNRDSEIASYEQYF. DNA for the CDR3: TGTGCCACCAGTGATTTGAATCGGGACAGCGAAATTGCCTCCTACGAGCAGTACTTC.

The rearrangement links TRBV19 to TRBJ2-5; D may match TRBD1 or TRBD2 (5 bases each). CDR1 LNHDA and CDR2 SQIVND come from the germline V gene (reference sequence). CDR3 size: 14 residues. Trimming left V 2 bases short and J 5 bases short, with 12 bases between. The CDR3, as DNA: TGTGCCAGTAGTATAAGTGTGGGACGGGAGACCCAGTACTTC. It encodes CASSISVGRETQYF.

The chain has TRBV4-1 and TRBJ1-4, with D unclear. This CDR3 region has 15 residues. In germline, CDR1 is MGHRA, CDR2 YSYEKL. V was pared by 0 bases and J by 6 bases, with 11 bases between. This chain's CDR3 is CASSQEGGIDEKLFF. The CDR3 DNA is TGCGCCAGCAGCCAAGAAGGAGGGATCGATGAAAAACTGTTTTTT.

This clone has only a few counts. The CDR3 DNA sequence: TGTGCCAGCAGCCAAGGTGGGCGCGCGGGGGCCCAGTACTTC. Translating it yields CASSQGGRAGAQYF. The rearrangement joins TRBV3-1 (or the pseudogene TRBV3-2) to TRBJ2-5; 7 bases align to TRBD2. The CDR3 has 14 amino acids. V gave up 1 base and J gave up 9 bases; unmatched junction bases: 8. Germline V lookup: CDR1 LGHDT, CDR2 YNNKEL (reference sequence).

The CDR3 here is CAISESTGTGAFF. CDR3 nucleotide sequence: TGTGCCATCAGTGAGTCGACCGGGACAGGGGCTTTCTTT. The V call is TRBV10-3, the J call TRBJ1-1; TRBD1 aligns across 9 bases. The trim removed 0 bases at V and 11 bases at J, leaving 4 bases unmatched. Germline V gives CDR1 ENHRY, CDR2 SYGVKD. This CDR3 has 13 amino acids.

This clone was recorded a few times. V and J are TRBV7-3 and TRBJ2-5; 8 bases agree with TRBD2. The ends lost 5 bases at V and 5 bases at J; junction bases unmatched: 10. Germline CDR1 SGHTA, CDR2 FQGTGA. CDR3 length equals 15 residues. The DNA for the CDR3 is TGTGCCAGCAGCCGAGCGGGGGCCTCGGGGGAGACCCAGTACTTC. This sequence encodes CASSRAGASGETQYF.

The chain has TRBV10-3 and TRBJ1-1, with D possibly being TRBD1 (5 bases). Trimming took 0 bases from V and 3 from J, leaving 11 bases between them. Germline CDR1 reads ENHRY; CDR2 reads SYGVKD. This CDR3 has 15 amino acids. CDR3 loop: CAISESPGQDTEAFF. CDR3 DNA sequence: TGTGCCATCAGTGAGTCCCCGGGGCAGGACACTGAAGCTTTCTTT.

This chain uses TRBV6-5 with TRBJ2-2, with D perhaps TRBD2 (6 bases). Between the trimmed V and J ends, which lost 6 bases and 3 bases, there was a span of 11 bases. Germline V gene lookup returns CDR1 MNHEY and CDR2 SVGAGI. There are 14 residues in the CDR3. This CDR3 reads CASRPRGYTGELFF. The CDR3 nucleotides are TGTGCCAGCAGGCCCCGGGGGTACACCGGGGAGCTGTTTTTT.

The chain links TRBV5-8 to TRBJ1-6; D possibly corresponds to TRBD1 (5 bases). Trimming removed 4 bases at V and 4 bases at J, with 9 bases between. The CDR3 runs to 14 residues. From germline, CDR1 is SGHTS and CDR2 YDEGEE. CDR3 sequence reads: CASSLTAYNSPLHF. The CDR3 nucleotides are TGTGCCAGCAGCCTGACAGCTTATAATTCACCCCTCCACTTT.

This clone was recorded once. The rearrangement joins TRBV6-5 to TRBJ1-1; D not certain. The CDR3 length is 15 residues. Germline V lookup: CDR1 MNHEY, CDR2 SVGAGI. V was cut by 4 bases and J by 0 bases, with 12 bases left in between. As DNA, the CDR3 is TGTGCCAGCAGTTCCCCGGTTACCATGAACACTGAAGCTTTCTTT. Residues: CASSSPVTMNTEAFF.

This clone was recorded a few times. The chain uses TRBV7-2 and TRBJ2-2, with 7 bases matching TRBD1. The CDR3 is 15 amino acids. V dropped 5 bases and J dropped 3; count of bases not matched to a gene: 6. Looked up from germline, CDR1 is SGHTA and CDR2 is FQGNSA. CDR3 nucleotide sequence: TGTGCCAGCAGCCCCAGGGGGTGGGACACCGGGGAGCTGTTTTTT. Protein sequence: CASSPRGWDTGELFF.

J is TRBJ1-3 and V is TRBV28; D unclear. Trimming took off 8 bases at V and 0 bases at J, with 14 bases between the two ends. The length of the CDR3 is 15 residues. CDR1 is MDHEN and CDR2 is SYDVKM in the germline V gene. CDR3 loop: CASLVSLSSGNTIYF. The DNA for the CDR3 is TGTGCCAGCCTCGTTTCTCTCAGCTCTGGAAACACCATATATTTT. The full variable domain, with the rest looked up from reference TRBV28 and TRBJ1-3, is DVKVTQSSRYLVKRTGEKVFLECVQDMDHENMFWYRQDPGLGLRLIYFSYDVKMKEKGDIPEGYSVSREKKERFSLILESASTNQTSMYLCASLVSLSSGNTIYFGEGSWLTVV.

This clone came up once. The chain has TRBV19 and TRBJ1-5; 7 bases align to TRBD1. The CDR3 length is 16 residues. The J segment lost 0 bases and the V segment lost 6 bases, leaving 8 bases of the junction unmatched. Germline V gives CDR1 LNHDA, CDR2 SQIVND (reference sequence). CDR3: CASSYGTAYSNQPQHF. In DNA form, the CDR3 reads TGTGCCAGTAGCTACGGGACAGCCTATAGCAATCAGCCCCAGCATTTT.

This clone has just a few counts. V is TRBV27 and J is TRBJ2-7; no clear D. The CDR3 contains 15 residues. V was clipped by 7 bases and J by 11 bases, with 27 bases between them. The germline CDR1 and CDR2 sequences are MNHEY and SMNVEV (reference sequence). The CDR3 is CASKTSQRSSATEYF. For the CDR3, the DNA is TGTGCCAGCAAGACAAGCCAACGCTCGTCGGCGACCGAGTACTTC.

This clone occurred once. Written as DNA, the CDR3 is TGTGCCAGCAGTTCCAGGGGGAATCAGCCCCAGCATTTT. Its translation: CASSSRGNQPQHF. This chain links TRBV12-3 or TRBV12-4 with TRBJ1-5; 7 positions agree with TRBD1. The J segment lost 4 bases and the V segment lost 4 bases, leaving 1 base of the junction unmatched. The CDR3 extends over 13 amino acids.

The chain carries TRBV12-3 or TRBV12-4 and TRBJ2-7; D is unresolved. Trimming stripped 5 bases from V and 5 bases from J, with 7 bases between. The CDR3 loop spans 11 amino acids. CDR3 DNA sequence: TGTGCCAGCAGTCTCCTCCACGAGCAGTACTTC. Protein product: CASSLLHEQYF.